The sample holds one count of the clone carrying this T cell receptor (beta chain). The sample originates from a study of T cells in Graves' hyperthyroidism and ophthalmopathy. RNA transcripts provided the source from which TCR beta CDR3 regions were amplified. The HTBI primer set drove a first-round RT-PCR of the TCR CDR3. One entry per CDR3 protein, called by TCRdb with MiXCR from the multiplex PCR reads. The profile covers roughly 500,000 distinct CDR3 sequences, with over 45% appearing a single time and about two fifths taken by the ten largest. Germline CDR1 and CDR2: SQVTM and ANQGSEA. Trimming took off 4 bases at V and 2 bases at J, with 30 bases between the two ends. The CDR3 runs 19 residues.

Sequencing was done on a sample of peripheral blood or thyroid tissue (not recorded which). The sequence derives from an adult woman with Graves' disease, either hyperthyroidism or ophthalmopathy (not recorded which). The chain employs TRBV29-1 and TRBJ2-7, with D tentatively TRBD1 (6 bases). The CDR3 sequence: CSVVVGGFNLREFTYEQYF. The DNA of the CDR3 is TGCAGCGTTGTAGTAGGGGGATTTAACCTTAGGGAATTCACCTACGAGCAGTACTTC.